The T cell receptor beta chain described here comes from a study of T cell repertoires in cytomegalovirus infection (dated by TCRdb to about 2019). Regarding the complete study: The HLA type of each donor mattered for the analysis, because public TCR beta signatures pointed to carriage of CMV infection along with the matching HLA type. What the research found in general, with its limitations: The ex vivo response was dominated by HLA-C-restricted CMV-specific TCR beta clonotypes, which also provided the single most frequent clonotype in two of eight donors. In both this cohort and an independent cohort of some 350 donors, the cumulative frequency of public TCR beta family members distinguished carriers of CMV infection plus the relevant HLA type.

Sequencing relied on an Illumina HiSeq 1500. TCRdb itself trimmed the public reads at Q25 with fastp, ran MiXCR and retained productive beta chains. Every distinct CDR3 protein forms one entry, paired with its most common genes and DNA. This sample comprises about 300,000 distinct CDR3 sequences, around 9.6% of them detected only once. Of the sample, around 2.5% falls within the top ten clones. Taken from cysteine to phenylalanine, the CDR3 has 15 residues. The CDR3 DNA has 45 bases and is translated from base 1. Trimming removed 5 bases from V and 0 bases from J, leaving 10 bases between the germline ends. This clonotype was seen once. The antigen it binds to is not known. Base-call qualities are not available, and no considerably larger clone is one nucleotide away. One read alone is weak evidence.

The receptor was derived from a human donor in good health (CMV status not recorded). Some clones in this sample may be carry-over from other donors' samples. The sample taken for sequencing was PBMCs. Recombination linked TRBV12-3 or TRBV12-4 to TRBJ1-4; the D segment cannot be called with confidence. The nucleotide sequence reads TGTGCCAGCAGTCCCCGGGCATCAACTAATGAAAAACTGTTTTTT. It translates as CASSPRASTNEKLFF.